This record concerns one T cell receptor (beta chain) sequence. Its target is unknown. Use of 60 Vbeta and 13 Jbeta primers characterized the PCR. The assay was immunoSEQ multiplex PCR, and TCRdb's table has in-frame clones only and misses some. The data hold 100,000 or so clones, with around three quarters observed a single time. The junction had 10 bases not matched to a gene; V was cut back by 2 bases and J by 7 bases. The CDR3 has 15 residues. CDR1 and CDR2 (germline): ENHRY, SYGVKD. The entry originates in a study of cytomegalovirus exposure and HLA in healthy donors. Study observations and caveats: The authors listed 150 to 200 TCR beta chains as cytomegalovirus-associated.

The sequence was obtained from a man aged 25-45 years in good health and CMV-seronegative. The sequencing input was PBMCs. This sequence joins TRBV10-3 and TRBJ2-7; 8 positions agree with TRBD1. The CDR3 loop reads CAISEGQGPSSEQYF. The DNA for the CDR3 is TGTGCCATCAGTGAGGGACAGGGCCCCTCGAGTGAGCAGTACTTC.